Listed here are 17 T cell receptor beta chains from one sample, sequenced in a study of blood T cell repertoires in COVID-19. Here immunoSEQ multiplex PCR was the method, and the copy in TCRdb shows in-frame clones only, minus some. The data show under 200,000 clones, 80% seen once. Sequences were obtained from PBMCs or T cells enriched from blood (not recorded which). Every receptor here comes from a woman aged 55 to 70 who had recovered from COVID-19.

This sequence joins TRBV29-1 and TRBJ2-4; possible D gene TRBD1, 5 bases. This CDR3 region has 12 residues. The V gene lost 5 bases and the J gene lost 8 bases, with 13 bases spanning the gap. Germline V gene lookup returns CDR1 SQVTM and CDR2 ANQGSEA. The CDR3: CSVSGSSDIQYF. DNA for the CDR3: TGCAGCGTTTCAGGGTCGAGCGACATTCAGTACTTC.

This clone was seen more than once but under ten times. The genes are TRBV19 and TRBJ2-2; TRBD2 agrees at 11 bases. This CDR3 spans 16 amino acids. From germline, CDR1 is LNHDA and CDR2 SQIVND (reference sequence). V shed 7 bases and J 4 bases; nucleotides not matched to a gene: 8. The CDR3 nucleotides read TGTGCCAGTATCCGTCCTAGCGGGGGGTCCACCGGGGAGCTGTTTTTT. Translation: CASIRPSGGSTGELFF. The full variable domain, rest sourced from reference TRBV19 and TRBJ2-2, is DGGITQSPKYLFRKEGQNVTLSCEQNLNHDAMYWYRQDPGQGLRLIYYSQIVNDFQKGDIAEGYSVSREKKESFPLTVTSAQKNPTAFYLCASIRPSGGSTGELFFGEGSRLTVL.

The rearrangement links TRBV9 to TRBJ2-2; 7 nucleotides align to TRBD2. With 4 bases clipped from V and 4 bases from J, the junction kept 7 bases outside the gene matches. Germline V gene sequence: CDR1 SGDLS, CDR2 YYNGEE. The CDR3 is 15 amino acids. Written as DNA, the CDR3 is TGTGCCAGCAGCCCCCGACTAGCCGCCACCGGGGAGCTGTTTTTT. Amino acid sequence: CASSPRLAATGELFF.

The CDR3, as DNA: TGTGCCAGTAGTATAGCCCCGGACAGAGAGCAGTTCTTC. Protein product: CASSIAPDREQFF. The chain is built from TRBV19 and TRBJ2-1, with D possibly TRBD1 on 6 matching bases. The CDR3 spans 13 residues. CDR1 and CDR2 (germline): LNHDA, SQIVND (reference sequence). Trimming pared 1 base from V and 10 bases from J, leaving 11 bases between. The variable domain in full, with the rest retrieved from reference TRBV19 and TRBJ2-1, is DGGITQSPKYLFRKEGQNVTLSCEQNLNHDAMYWYRQDPGQGLRLIYYSQIVNDFQKGDIAEGYSVSREKKESFPLTVTSAQKNPTAFYLCASSIAPDREQFFGPGTRLTVL.

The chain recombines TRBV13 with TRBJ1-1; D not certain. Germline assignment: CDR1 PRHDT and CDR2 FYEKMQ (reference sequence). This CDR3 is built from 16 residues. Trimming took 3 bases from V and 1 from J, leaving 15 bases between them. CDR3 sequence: CASSFSPGIPNTEAFF. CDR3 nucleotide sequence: TGTGCCAGCAGCTTTTCCCCGGGGATACCGAACACTGAAGCTTTCTTT. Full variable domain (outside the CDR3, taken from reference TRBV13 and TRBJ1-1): AAGVIQSPRHLIKEKRETATLKCYPIPRHDTVYWYQQGPGQDPQFLISFYEKMQSDKGSIPDRFSAQQFSDYHSELNMSSLELGDSALYFCASSFSPGIPNTEAFFGQGTRLTVV.

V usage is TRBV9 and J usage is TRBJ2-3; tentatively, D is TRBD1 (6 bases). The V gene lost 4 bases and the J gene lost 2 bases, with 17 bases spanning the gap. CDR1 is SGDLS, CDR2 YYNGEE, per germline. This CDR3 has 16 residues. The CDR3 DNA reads TGTGCCAGCAGCATCCGGGACACCCTTTTCACAGATACGCAGTATTTT. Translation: CASSIRDTLFTDTQYF.

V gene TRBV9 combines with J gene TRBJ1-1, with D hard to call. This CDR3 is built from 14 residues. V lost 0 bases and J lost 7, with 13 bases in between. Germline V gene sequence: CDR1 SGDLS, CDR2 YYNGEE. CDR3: CASSVEDLTDEAFF. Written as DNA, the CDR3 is TGTGCCAGCAGCGTAGAAGACTTGACGGATGAAGCTTTCTTT.

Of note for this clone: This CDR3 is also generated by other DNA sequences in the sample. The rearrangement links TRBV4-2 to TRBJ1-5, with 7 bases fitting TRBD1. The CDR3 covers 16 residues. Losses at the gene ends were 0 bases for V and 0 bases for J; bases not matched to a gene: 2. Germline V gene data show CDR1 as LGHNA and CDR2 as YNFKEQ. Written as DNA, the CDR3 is TGTGCCAGCAGCCAAGAACAGGGGATTAGCAATCAGCCCCAGCATTTT. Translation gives CASSQEQGISNQPQHF.

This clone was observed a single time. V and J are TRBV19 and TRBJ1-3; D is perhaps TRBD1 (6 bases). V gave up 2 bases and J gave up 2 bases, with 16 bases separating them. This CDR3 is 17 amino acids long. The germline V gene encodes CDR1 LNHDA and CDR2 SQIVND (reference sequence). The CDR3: CASSIQGTSGPGNTIYF. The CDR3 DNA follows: TGTGCCAGTAGTATACAAGGGACATCCGGACCTGGAAACACCATATATTTT.

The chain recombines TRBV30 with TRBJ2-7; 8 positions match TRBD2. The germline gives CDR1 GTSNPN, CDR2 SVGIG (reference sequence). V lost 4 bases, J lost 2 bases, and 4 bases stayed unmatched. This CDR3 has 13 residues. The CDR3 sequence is CAWKTSGPYEQYF. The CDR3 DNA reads TGTGCCTGGAAAACTAGCGGACCCTACGAGCAGTACTTC.

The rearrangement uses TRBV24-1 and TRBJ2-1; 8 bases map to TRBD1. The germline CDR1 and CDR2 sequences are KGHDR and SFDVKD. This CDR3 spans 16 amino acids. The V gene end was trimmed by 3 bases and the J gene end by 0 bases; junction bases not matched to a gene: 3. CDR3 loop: CATSDTGGSSYNEQFF. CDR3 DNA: TGTGCCACCAGTGATACAGGGGGAAGCTCCTACAATGAGCAGTTCTTC.

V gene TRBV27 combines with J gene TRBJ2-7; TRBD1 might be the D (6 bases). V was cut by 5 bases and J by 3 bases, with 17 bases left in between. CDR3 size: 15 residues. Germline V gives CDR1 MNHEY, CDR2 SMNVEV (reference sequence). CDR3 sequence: CASSPYRVLSYEQYF. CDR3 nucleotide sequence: TGTGCCAGCAGTCCATACAGGGTTTTGAGCTACGAGCAGTACTTC.

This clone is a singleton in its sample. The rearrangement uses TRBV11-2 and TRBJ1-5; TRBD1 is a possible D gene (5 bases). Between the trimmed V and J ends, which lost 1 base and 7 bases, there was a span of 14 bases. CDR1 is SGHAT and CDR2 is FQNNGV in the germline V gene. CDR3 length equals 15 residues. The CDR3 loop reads CASSLGAGKNQPQHF. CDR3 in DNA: TGTGCCAGCAGCTTAGGGGCAGGGAAAAACCAGCCCCAGCATTTT.

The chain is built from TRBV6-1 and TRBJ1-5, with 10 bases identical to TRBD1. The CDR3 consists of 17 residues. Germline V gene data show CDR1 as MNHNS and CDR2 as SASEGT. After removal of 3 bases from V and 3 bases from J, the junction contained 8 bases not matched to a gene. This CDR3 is CASSDRQGAYNNQPQHF. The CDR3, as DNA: TGTGCCAGCAGTGATCGACAGGGGGCGTACAACAATCAGCCCCAGCATTTT.

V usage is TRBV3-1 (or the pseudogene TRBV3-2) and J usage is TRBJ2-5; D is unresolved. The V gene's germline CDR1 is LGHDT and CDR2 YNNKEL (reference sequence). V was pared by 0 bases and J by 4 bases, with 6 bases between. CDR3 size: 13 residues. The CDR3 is CASSQEAVETQYF. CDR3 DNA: TGTGCCAGCAGCCAAGAGGCGGTAGAGACCCAGTACTTC.

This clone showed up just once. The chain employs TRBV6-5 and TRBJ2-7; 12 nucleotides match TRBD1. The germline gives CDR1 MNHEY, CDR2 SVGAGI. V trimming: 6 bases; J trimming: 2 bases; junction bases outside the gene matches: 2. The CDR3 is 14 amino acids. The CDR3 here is CASRGQGATYEQYF. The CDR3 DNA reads TGTGCCAGCAGGGGACAGGGGGCCACCTACGAGCAGTACTTC.

The CDR3 loop is CASSVGGPNQPQHF. CDR3 nucleotides: TGTGCCAGCAGCGTAGGGGGGCCCAATCAGCCCCAGCATTTT. The chain is built from TRBV9 and TRBJ1-5; TRBD1 is a possible D gene (6 bases). V lost 0 bases and J lost 3, with 7 bases in between. CDR1 SGDLS and CDR2 YYNGEE come from the germline V gene. CDR3 length: 14 residues.